This TCR beta chain comes out of a study of OX40 agonist ivuxolimab in advanced cancers. About the research overall: Allowance was made for prior anti-PD-1, anti-PD-L1 or anti-CTLA-4 therapy, and 40% to 45% had some.

Trimming shortened V by 2 bases and J by 7 bases, and 9 bases separated the two germline ends. CDR3 length: 14 residues. Germline CDR1 and CDR2: MNHNS and SASEGT. Data came from immunoSEQ multiplex PCR; TCRdb stores just in-frame clones and leaves some out. The sample consists of 71,000 or so clones, approximately 90% of them appearing once. The clonotype originates from an adult with an advanced solid tumor such as melanoma, head and neck, liver or kidney cancer. This chain uses TRBV6-1 with TRBJ1-6; TRBD1 is a possible D gene (5 bases). This sample comprised CD4+ or CD8+ T cells sorted from blood, obtained in a trial of the OX40 agonist ivuxolimab. CDR3 protein: CASSEIRENSPLHF. The CDR3 DNA sequence: TGTGCCAGCAGTGAAATCAGGGAGAATTCACCCCTCCACTTT.